Each of the 18 T cell receptor beta chains below was sequenced from the same sample in a study of blood T cells in healthy people across ages. A second roughly 6 to 12 cycle PCR used barcoded and J-beta primers. TCRdb reprocessed the 5' RACE reads via MiXCR and lists one record per CDR3 protein. The sample lists 1,800,000 or so distinct CDR3 sequences, about 39% occurring once. The specimen was blood. These receptors came from a human donor in good health.

In this sample, this clonotype turned up many times. CDR3 region: CSARPPLLREGFDTEAFF. CDR3 in DNA: TGCAGTGCTAGACCCCCATTACTCAGGGAGGGTTTCGACACTGAAGCTTTCTTT. The V call is TRBV20-1, the J call TRBJ1-1; the D gene is possibly TRBD1 (5 bases). Germline CDR1 reads DFQATT; CDR2 reads SNEGSKA (reference sequence). V was clipped by 2 bases and J by 3 bases, with 25 bases between them. This CDR3 is 18 amino acids long.

This rearrangement joins TRBV20-1 to TRBJ2-7, with 11 bases identical to TRBD2. The J call is uncertain, as TRBJ2-5 better fits the DNA end. Germline CDR1 reads DFQATT; CDR2 reads SNEGSKA (reference sequence). The CDR3 is 19 residues long. The CDR3 region is CSAREGSASSGGTQETQYF. In DNA form, the CDR3 reads TGCAGTGCTAGAGAGGGGTCGGCCTCTAGCGGGGGGACACAAGAGACCCAGTACTTC.

About this clonotype itself: An end of the junction differs from the germline gene, which may be a read error. The rearrangement uses TRBV7-2 and TRBJ2-2; 13 positions agree with TRBD2. The CDR3 runs 16 residues. Germline V gives CDR1 SGHTA, CDR2 FQGNSA. The CDR3 DNA reads as TGTGCCAACAGCTTTGGACTAGCGGGGGTTCCCGGGGAGCTGTTTTTT. It is translated as CANSFGLAGVPGELFF.

A few counts support this clonotype. The rearrangement links TRBV4-3 to TRBJ2-3, with TRBD2 matching over 9 bases. With V trimmed by 1 base and J by 5 bases, 7 bases remained unmatched. Germline V CDR1 and CDR2: LGHNA, YSLEER. This CDR3 spans 16 amino acids. CDR3 in amino acids: CASSQVTSGPLDTQYF. CDR3 nucleotides: TGCGCCAGCAGCCAAGTGACTAGCGGTCCGTTAGATACGCAGTATTTT.

V is TRBV4-1 and J is TRBJ2-6, with TRBD1 matching over 7 bases. The V gene end was trimmed by 1 base and the J gene end by 0 bases; junction bases not matched to a gene: 6. CDR1 is MGHRA and CDR2 is YSYEKL in the germline V gene. CDR3 length equals 18 residues. The CDR3 here is CASSQVPGGTSGANVLTF. In nucleotides, the CDR3 is TGCGCCAGCAGCCAAGTTCCAGGGGGAACCTCTGGGGCCAACGTCCTGACTTTC.

This clonotype was counted once. This sequence joins TRBV7-2 and TRBJ2-5; 8 nucleotides match TRBD2. Germline loops: CDR1 SGHTA, CDR2 FQGNSA. Trimming removed 3 bases from V and 11 bases from J; junction bases left unmatched: 14. The CDR3 loop spans 15 amino acids. CDR3 amino acids: CASSFQRGTLNEQYF. CDR3 DNA: TGTGCCAGCAGCTTCCAGCGGGGGACCCTGAATGAGCAGTACTTC. Full variable domain (missing parts from reference TRBV7-2 and TRBJ2-5): GAGVSQSPSNKVTEKGKDVELRCDPISGHTALYWYRQSLGQGLEFLIYFQGNSAPDKSGLPSDRFSAERTGGSVSTLTIQRTQQEDSAVYLCASSFQRGTLNEQYFGPGTRLLVL.

The genes are TRBV28 and TRBJ2-7, with D tentatively TRBD1 (6 bases). The DNA end is a closer match to TRBJ2-5, so the J assignment may be wrong. From germline, CDR1 is MDHEN and CDR2 SYDVKM. The CDR3 is 15 amino acids. CDR3 sequence (DNA): TGTGCCAGCAGTTTCCAAAGACAGGAGATAGAGACCCAGTACTTC. It translates to CASSFQRQEIETQYF.

The rearrangement uses TRBV7-2 and TRBJ1-2, with 8 positions matching TRBD1. CDR3 length: 15 amino acids. Germline V gene lookup returns CDR1 SGHTA and CDR2 FQGNSA. After removal of 4 bases from V and 6 bases from J, the junction contained 10 bases not matched to a gene. CDR3 sequence: CASSSQTGETNGYTF. CDR3 DNA: TGTGCCAGCAGCTCTCAGACAGGGGAGACGAATGGCTACACCTTC.

This clonotype has only a few counts. V is TRBV20-1 and J is TRBJ2-7; a possible D gene is TRBD2 (7 bases). The length of the CDR3 is 14 residues. Trimming removed 3 bases from V and 5 bases from J, with 17 bases in between. Germline V CDR1 and CDR2: DFQATT, SNEGSKA (reference sequence). This CDR3 reads CSASGGGGRNEQYF. DNA of the CDR3: TGCAGTGCTAGCGGGGGCGGGGGACGGAACGAGCAGTACTTC.

This clonotype has more than one count but fewer than ten. CDR3 in amino acids: CASSPEGGPTPLHF. Here the CDR3 DNA reads TGTGCCAGCAGCCCCGAGGGGGGTCCAACACCCCTCCACTTT. The chain recombines TRBV7-8 with TRBJ1-6; D is perhaps TRBD1 (6 bases). The V gene lost 5 bases and the J gene lost 11 bases, with 16 bases spanning the gap. The CDR3 loop spans 14 amino acids. Germline assignment: CDR1 SGHVS and CDR2 FQNEAQ.

This clonotype was observed a handful of times. The chain links TRBV4-3 to TRBJ2-3; tentatively, D is TRBD2 (7 bases). This CDR3 has 18 residues. CDR1 is LGHNA, CDR2 YSLEER, per germline. V lost 0 bases and J 0 bases, leaving 16 bases between the germline ends. CDR3 bases: TGCGCCAGCAGCCAAGATATCTCGGGGGGCTTAAGCACAGATACGCAGTATTTT. Its protein product is CASSQDISGGLSTDTQYF.

The V gene is TRBV29-1, the J gene TRBJ2-3, with D possibly matching TRBD2 (6 bases). Germline values: CDR1 SQVTM, CDR2 ANQGSEA. This CDR3 contains 15 residues. Trimming left V 7 bases short and J 0 bases short, with 17 bases between. The CDR3 sequence is CSADRDSYSTDTQYF. The CDR3 DNA follows: TGCAGCGCGGACCGGGACTCCTATAGCACAGATACGCAGTATTTT.

This chain uses TRBV4-1 with TRBJ2-3; 7 nucleotides agree with TRBD1. The CDR3 loop spans 16 amino acids. CDR1 is MGHRA, CDR2 YSYEKL, per germline. J lost 3 bases, V lost 3 bases, and 9 bases had no gene match. The CDR3 bases are TGCGCCAGCAGCCACCGACAGGGCCCTGGGACAGATACGCAGTATTTT. Residues: CASSHRQGPGTDTQYF.

The genes are TRBV27 and TRBJ2-3; D tentatively reads TRBD1 or TRBD2 (6 bases each). The CDR3 is made up of 14 amino acids. The V and J ends lost 0 bases and 7 bases respectively, with 11 bases between them. In germline, CDR1 is MNHEY, CDR2 SMNVEV (reference sequence). This CDR3 reads CASSLSRGLNTQYF. CDR3 nucleotides: TGTGCCAGCAGTTTATCCCGGGGGCTCAATACGCAGTATTTT.

There are a few counts of this clonotype. The rearrangement links TRBV5-1 to TRBJ1-1; D call uncertain. Germline V lookup: CDR1 SGHRS, CDR2 YFSETQ. V lost 4 bases and J lost 5, with 15 bases in between. This CDR3 spans 14 amino acids. The DNA for the CDR3 is TGCGCCAGCAGCGCACGTGGCCCGGGGACTGAAGCTTTCTTT. It is translated as CASSARGPGTEAFF.

This clonotype was observed a few times. The rearrangement uses TRBV18 and TRBJ2-3, with 9 positions matching TRBD2. Unmatched junction bases numbered 7, after V lost 5 bases and J lost 1 base. Germline-derived CDR1 and CDR2 are KGHSH and LQKENI. This CDR3 comprises 16 residues. CDR3 DNA sequence: TGTGCCAGCTCATCCCAATCTAGCGGGGGCACAGATACGCAGTATTTT. This gives the protein CASSSQSSGGTDTQYF.

The chain uses TRBV18 and TRBJ2-1; the match to TRBD1 covers 8 bases. The J call may be faulty, since TRBJ2-7 better matches the DNA end. This CDR3 has 16 residues. Germline CDR1 reads KGHSH; CDR2 reads LQKENI. CDR3 sequence (DNA): TGTGCCAGCTCACCACCTACGGGACAGGTCTACAATGAGCAGTACTTC. This translates into CASSPPTGQVYNEQYF.

This clonotype was detected a few times. The V call is TRBV7-2, the J call TRBJ1-4; 9 nucleotides align to TRBD1. V trimming: 5 bases; J trimming: 6 bases; junction bases outside the gene matches: 7. CDR3 size: 15 residues. Germline loops: CDR1 SGHTA, CDR2 FQGNSA. The CDR3 DNA is TGTGCCAGCAGCCCGGACAGGGGTAGGGATGAAAAACTGTTTTTT. Translation gives CASSPDRGRDEKLFF.